This TCR beta chain is from a study of neoadjuvant anti-PD-1 for oral cavity cancer. In the study overall: Before surgery, most patients got three to four biweekly 3 mg/kg nivolumab doses.

V was shortened by 0 bases and J by 6 bases, with 20 bases between the two germline ends. The CDR3 is 17 amino acids. The V gene's germline CDR1 is SGHRS and CDR2 YFSETQ. Time point indicated: after neoadjuvant nivolumab, at surgical resection. Profiling relied on immunoSEQ multiplex PCR, and the TCRdb table lists in-frame clones only, not all of them. The repertoire holds 11,000 to 15,000 clones, with around 80% as singletons. V gene TRBV5-1 combines with J gene TRBJ2-3, with D possibly TRBD2 on 6 matching bases. The TCR comes from a person between 35 and 79 years old with oral cavity squamous cell carcinoma. The sample was PBMCs, taken after nivolumab (anti-PD-1) treatment. The CDR3 spells CASSLGVAAPPGDTQYF. DNA of the CDR3: TGCGCCAGCAGCTTGGGGGTAGCGGCCCCCCCGGGGGATACGCAGTATTTT.